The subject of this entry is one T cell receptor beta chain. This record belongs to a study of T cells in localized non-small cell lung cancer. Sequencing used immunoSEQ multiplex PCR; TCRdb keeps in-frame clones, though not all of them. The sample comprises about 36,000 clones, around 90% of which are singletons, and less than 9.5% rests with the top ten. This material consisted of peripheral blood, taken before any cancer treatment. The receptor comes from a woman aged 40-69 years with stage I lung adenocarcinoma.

DNA of the CDR3: TGTGCCAGCTCACCACCGAAGGGGAGTGTGACTTTCTTT. Amino acid sequence: CASSPPKGSVTFF. The chain carries TRBV18 and TRBJ1-1; tentatively, D is TRBD1 (5 bases). The CDR3 runs to 13 residues. Germline V gives CDR1 KGHSH, CDR2 LQKENI. Trimming took off 0 bases at V and 12 bases at J, with 14 bases between the two ends. Drawing the rest from reference TRBV18 and TRBJ1-1, the complete variable domain is NAGVMQNPRHLVRRRGQEARLRCSPMKGHSHVYWYRQLPEEGLKFMVYLQKENIIDESGMPKERFSAEFPKEGPSILRIQQVVRGDSAAYFCASSPPKGSVTFFGQGTRLTVV.